These T cell receptor beta chains were read from a single sample in a study of blood T cell repertoires in COVID-19. TCRdb keeps only in-frame clones here, not all; method: immunoSEQ multiplex PCR. In the table there are around 250,000 clones, 80% to 90% of which are singletons. Sequencing was carried out using PBMCs or T cells enriched from blood (not recorded which). These receptors were taken from a woman between 45 and 60 years old who had recovered from COVID-19. CDR3s include the opening cysteine and the closing phenylalanine or tryptophan. Each record gives: V gene, D gene, J gene, clone size, CDR3 DNA, CDR3 protein. A D gene is named only where the DNA matches it firmly. Only some rows state a clone size, as once, few, many or a class for expanded clones.

V: TRBV25-1
D: .
J: TRBJ1-5
size: .
DNA: TGTGCCAGCAGTGAATCAACAGGGAAGATTTTTCAGCCCCAGCATTTT
CDR3: CASSESTGKIFQPQHF

V: TRBV10-3
D: .
J: TRBJ1-2
size: .
DNA: TGTGCCATTCTAGGATCAGGGATCTATGGCTACACCTTC
CDR3: CAILGSGIYGYTF

V: TRBV5-1
D: TRBD1
J: TRBJ2-4
size: .
DNA: TGCGCCAGCAGCTTCGGGGACAGGGGGCGCGGGGACATTCAGTACTTC
CDR3: CASSFGDRGRGDIQYF

V: TRBV28
D: .
J: TRBJ1-1
size: few
DNA: TGTGCCAGCAGTTCCCCGTCGATGGACAGTGAAGCTTTCTTT
CDR3: CASSSPSMDSEAFF

V: TRBV10-3
D: .
J: TRBJ2-1
size: .
DNA: TGTGCCATCAGTGTAACAGACAATGAGCAGTTCTTC
CDR3: CAISVTDNEQFF

V: TRBV20-1
D: .
J: TRBJ2-7
size: .
DNA: TGCAGTGTATCGGGACTTTACGAGCAGTACTTC
CDR3: CSVSGLYEQYF

V: TRBV11-2
D: TRBD1
J: TRBJ2-1
size: .
DNA: TGTGCCAGCAGCCGAGGCCGGGACAGTTTGGTGTTCAATGAGCAGTTCTTC
CDR3: CASSRGRDSLVFNEQFF

V: TRBV27
D: TRBD1
J: TRBJ1-6
size: .
DNA: TGTGCCAGCCGACAGGGGAATAATTCACCCCTCCACTTT
CDR3: CASRQGNNSPLHF

V: TRBV7-8
D: .
J: TRBJ1-5
size: once
DNA: TGTGCCAGCAGCTGGCAGGATAGCAATCAGCCCCAGCATTTT
CDR3: CASSWQDSNQPQHF

V: TRBV24-1
D: .
J: TRBJ1-5
size: .
DNA: TGTGCCACCAGTAATGCGGGGATGGGTCAGCCCCAGCATTTT
CDR3: CATSNAGMGQPQHF

V: TRBV5-1
D: .
J: TRBJ1-5
size: .
DNA: TGCGCCAGCAGCGTGGAGGGGGTTAGCAATCAGCCCCAGCATTTT
CDR3: CASSVEGVSNQPQHF

V: TRBV28
D: TRBD1
J: TRBJ2-7
size: .
DNA: TGTGCCATCGAACCCAGGGGGCACTCCTACGAGCAGTACTTC
CDR3: CAIEPRGHSYEQYF

V: TRBV6-5
D: TRBD2
J: TRBJ2-7
size: .
DNA: TGTGCCAGCAGTTACGGTCTAGCGGGAGTCTACGAGCAGTACTTC
CDR3: CASSYGLAGVYEQYF

V: TRBV19
D: .
J: TRBJ1-5
size: .
DNA: TGTGCCAGTAGTAACACGGGGTCGGTGAGGGAACATTTT
CDR3: CASSNTGSVREHF

V: TRBV5-1
D: .
J: TRBJ1-3
size: .
DNA: TGCGCCAGCAGCCCGGGAGGTAGCTTTCCCTCTGGAAACACCATATATTTT
CDR3: CASSPGGSFPSGNTIYF

V: TRBV18
D: .
J: TRBJ2-3
size: .
DNA: TGTGCCAGCTCAATGCAGGGAGGTCCGTTAGATACGCAGTATTTT
CDR3: CASSMQGGPLDTQYF

V: TRBV4-1
D: TRBD2
J: TRBJ2-3
size: .
DNA: TGCGCCAGCAGCCAAGAATTTAGCGGGGAAACAGATACGCAGTATTTT
CDR3: CASSQEFSGETDTQYF

V: TRBV10-3
D: .
J: TRBJ2-5
size: .
DNA: TGTGCCATCAGGCCAGCGGTACAAGAGACCCAGTACTTC
CDR3: CAIRPAVQETQYF

V: TRBV5-6
D: TRBD1
J: TRBJ1-1
size: .
DNA: TGTGCCAGCAGCCGGGACAGGGCCGACACTGAAGCTTTCTTT
CDR3: CASSRDRADTEAFF

V: TRBV5-1
D: .
J: TRBJ2-2
size: .
DNA: TGCGCCAGCAGCTTGGTACAGGGAGAAACCGGGGAGCTGTTTTTT
CDR3: CASSLVQGETGELFF

V: TRBV3-1/TRBV3-2
D: TRBD1
J: TRBJ2-7
size: .
DNA: TGTGCCAGCAGCCCCGGGACAGTAAACTACGAGCAGTACTTC
CDR3: CASSPGTVNYEQYF

V: TRBV30
D: TRBD1
J: TRBJ2-7
size: .
DNA: TGTGCCTGGAGTGTGACAGGGGGGGACTACGAGCAGTACTTC
CDR3: CAWSVTGGDYEQYF

V: TRBV2
D: TRBD1
J: TRBJ1-6
size: .
DNA: TGTGCCAGCAGTTATCAGGGGGCCGGTAATTCACCCCTCCACTTT
CDR3: CASSYQGAGNSPLHF

V: TRBV9
D: .
J: TRBJ1-4
size: .
DNA: TGTGCCAGCAGCCCCGGAGCCCCTAATGAAAAACTGTTTTTT
CDR3: CASSPGAPNEKLFF

V: TRBV28
D: TRBD2
J: TRBJ2-1
size: .
DNA: TGTGCCAGCAGTTCTAACGGGAGGAACGAGCAGTTCTTC
CDR3: CASSSNGRNEQFF

V: TRBV19
D: .
J: TRBJ1-1
size: once
DNA: TGTGCCAGTAGTATTCCTGCAGGCTGGAACACTGAAGCTTTCTTT
CDR3: CASSIPAGWNTEAFF

V: TRBV19
D: TRBD1
J: TRBJ2-2
size: .
DNA: TGTGCCAGTAGTATAAGGGGGCATAGCGGGGAGCTGTTTTTT
CDR3: CASSIRGHSGELFF

V: TRBV27
D: TRBD1
J: TRBJ1-5
size: .
DNA: TGTGCCAGCCGTAGCTTCGGACAGGTTAATCAGCCCCAGCATTTT
CDR3: CASRSFGQVNQPQHF

V: TRBV6-5
D: .
J: TRBJ1-2
size: .
DNA: TGTGCCAGCAGAGACAGGAACTATGGCTACACCTTC
CDR3: CASRDRNYGYTF

V: TRBV5-6
D: TRBD1
J: TRBJ2-3
size: .
DNA: TGTGCCAGCAGCTTGCGCCAGGGGGCCCCTAAGCCGTATTTT
CDR3: CASSLRQGAPKPYF

V: TRBV3-1/TRBV3-2
D: .
J: TRBJ2-1
size: once
DNA: TGTGCCAGCAGACGGGACATTTACAATGAGCAGTTCTTC
CDR3: CASRRDIYNEQFF

V: TRBV19
D: .
J: TRBJ1-6
size: once
DNA: TGTGCCAGTAGTCTCGGACAGATGAGTTATAATTCACCCCTCCACTTT
CDR3: CASSLGQMSYNSPLHF

V: TRBV7-9
D: TRBD1
J: TRBJ2-1
size: .
DNA: TGTGCCAGCAGCTTCCCGGGACAGGGTACATACAATGAGCAGTTCTTC
CDR3: CASSFPGQGTYNEQFF

V: TRBV14
D: TRBD2
J: TRBJ2-5
size: .
DNA: TGTGCCAGCAGCTCGGGACTAGCGTACCAAGAGACCCAGTACTTC
CDR3: CASSSGLAYQETQYF

V: TRBV13
D: TRBD2
J: TRBJ2-1
size: .
DNA: TGTGCCAGCGGCTGGGTAGCGGGAGTCAACAATGAGCAGTTCTTC
CDR3: CASGWVAGVNNEQFF

V: TRBV5-1
D: TRBD1
J: TRBJ1-1
size: .
DNA: TGCGCCAGCAGCTATAGGACAGGTGAGTGGGGGGTGGGTGAAGCTTTCTTT
CDR3: CASSYRTGEWGVGEAFF

V: TRBV28
D: TRBD2
J: TRBJ2-7
size: .
DNA: TGTGCCAGCAGACCAGCGGGAGCGGGGTCCTACGAGCAGTACTTC
CDR3: CASRPAGAGSYEQYF

V: TRBV18
D: TRBD2
J: TRBJ2-1
size: .
DNA: TGTGCCAGCTCACCGACTAGCGGCTACAATGAGCAGTTCTTC
CDR3: CASSPTSGYNEQFF

V: TRBV19
D: TRBD1
J: TRBJ1-5
size: .
DNA: TGTGCCAGTAGTGGCTCGGGACAGGGAGGGAGGCCTGGCAATCAGCCCCAGCATTTT
CDR3: CASSGSGQGGRPGNQPQHF

V: TRBV12-5
D: TRBD1
J: TRBJ1-4
size: .
DNA: TGTGCTAGTGGTTTGGTAATAGGACAGGGCGAAAAACTGTTTTTT
CDR3: CASGLVIGQGEKLFF

V: TRBV7-2
D: .
J: TRBJ2-1
size: .
DNA: TGTGCCAGCAGCGGGACTTTTAGCTCCTACAATGAGCAGTTCTTC
CDR3: CASSGTFSSYNEQFF

V: TRBV27
D: .
J: TRBJ2-7
size: .
DNA: TGTGCCAGCAGTCCCAGACAGGAGAGCTCCTACGAGCAGTACTTC
CDR3: CASSPRQESSYEQYF

V: TRBV3-1/TRBV3-2
D: .
J: TRBJ2-7
size: .
DNA: TGTGCCAGCAGCCAAGATCTAGGGGGAGGGCCCTACTTC
CDR3: CASSQDLGGGPYF

V: TRBV12-5
D: TRBD2
J: TRBJ2-7
size: .
DNA: TGTGCTAGTGGTTCGGGGGGTCACGAGCAGTACTTC
CDR3: CASGSGGHEQYF